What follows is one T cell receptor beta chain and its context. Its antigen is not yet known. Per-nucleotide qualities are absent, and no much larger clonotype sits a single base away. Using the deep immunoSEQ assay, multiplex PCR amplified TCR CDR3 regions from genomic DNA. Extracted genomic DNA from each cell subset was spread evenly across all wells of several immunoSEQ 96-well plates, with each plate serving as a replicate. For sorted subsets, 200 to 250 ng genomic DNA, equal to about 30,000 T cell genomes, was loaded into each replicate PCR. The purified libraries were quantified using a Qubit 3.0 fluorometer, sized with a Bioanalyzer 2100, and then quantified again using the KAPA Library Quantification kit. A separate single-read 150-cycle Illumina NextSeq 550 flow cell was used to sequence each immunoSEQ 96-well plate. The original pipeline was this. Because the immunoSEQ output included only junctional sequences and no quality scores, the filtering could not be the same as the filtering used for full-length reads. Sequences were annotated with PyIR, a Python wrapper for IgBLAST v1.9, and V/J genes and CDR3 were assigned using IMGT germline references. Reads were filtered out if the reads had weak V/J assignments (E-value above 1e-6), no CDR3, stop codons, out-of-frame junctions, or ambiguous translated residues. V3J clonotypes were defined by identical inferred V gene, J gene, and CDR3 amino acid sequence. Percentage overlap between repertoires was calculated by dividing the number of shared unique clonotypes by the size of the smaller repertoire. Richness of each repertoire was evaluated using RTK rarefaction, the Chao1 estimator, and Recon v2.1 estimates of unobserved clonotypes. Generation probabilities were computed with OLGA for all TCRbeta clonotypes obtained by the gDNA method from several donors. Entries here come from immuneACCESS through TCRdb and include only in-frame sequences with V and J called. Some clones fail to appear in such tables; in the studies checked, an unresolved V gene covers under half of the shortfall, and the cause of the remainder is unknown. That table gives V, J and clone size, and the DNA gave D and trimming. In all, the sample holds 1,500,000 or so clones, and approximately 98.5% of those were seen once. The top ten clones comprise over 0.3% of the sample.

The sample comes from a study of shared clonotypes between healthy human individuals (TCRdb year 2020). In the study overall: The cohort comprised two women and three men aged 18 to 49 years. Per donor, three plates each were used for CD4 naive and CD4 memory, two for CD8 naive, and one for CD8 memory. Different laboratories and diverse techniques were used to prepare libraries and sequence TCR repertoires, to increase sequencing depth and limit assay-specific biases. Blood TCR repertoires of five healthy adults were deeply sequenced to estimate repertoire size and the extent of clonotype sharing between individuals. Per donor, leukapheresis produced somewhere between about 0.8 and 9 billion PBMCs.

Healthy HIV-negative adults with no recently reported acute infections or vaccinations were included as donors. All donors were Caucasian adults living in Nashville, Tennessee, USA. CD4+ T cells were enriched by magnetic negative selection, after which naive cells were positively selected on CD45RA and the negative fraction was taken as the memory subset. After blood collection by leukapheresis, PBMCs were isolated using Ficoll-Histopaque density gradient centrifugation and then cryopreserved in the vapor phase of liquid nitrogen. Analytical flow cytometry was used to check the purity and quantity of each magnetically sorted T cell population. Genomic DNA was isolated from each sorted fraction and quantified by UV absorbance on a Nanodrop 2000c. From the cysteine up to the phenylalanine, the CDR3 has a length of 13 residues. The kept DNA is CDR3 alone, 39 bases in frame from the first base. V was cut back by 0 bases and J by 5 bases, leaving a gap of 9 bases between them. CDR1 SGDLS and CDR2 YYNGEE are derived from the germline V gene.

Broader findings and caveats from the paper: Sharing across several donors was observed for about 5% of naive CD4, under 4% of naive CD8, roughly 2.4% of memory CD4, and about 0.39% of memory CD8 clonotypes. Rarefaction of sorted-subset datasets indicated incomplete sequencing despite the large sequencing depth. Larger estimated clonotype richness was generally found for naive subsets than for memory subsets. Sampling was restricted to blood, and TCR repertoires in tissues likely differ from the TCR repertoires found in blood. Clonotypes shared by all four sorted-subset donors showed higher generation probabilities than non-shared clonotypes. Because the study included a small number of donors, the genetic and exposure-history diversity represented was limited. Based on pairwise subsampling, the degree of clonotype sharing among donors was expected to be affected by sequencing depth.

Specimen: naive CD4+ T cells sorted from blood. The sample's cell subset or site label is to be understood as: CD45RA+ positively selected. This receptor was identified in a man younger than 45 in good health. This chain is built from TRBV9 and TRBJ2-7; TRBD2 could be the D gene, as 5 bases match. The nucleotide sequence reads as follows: TGTGCCAGCAGCGTAGCGGGAACGAACGAGCAGTACTTC. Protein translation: CASSVAGTNEQYF.